The source of this T cell receptor beta chain is a study of a mutant IDH1 vaccine in newly diagnosed glioma. Time point here: baseline, week 1 (first vaccination visit). Treatment defined: pre-vaccination baseline after standard-of-care therapy. Per the germline V gene, CDR1 is MNHEY and CDR2 is SVGAGI. V was pared by 6 bases and J by 7 bases, with 21 bases between. The CDR3 loop spans 15 amino acids. Only a few counts were recorded for this clone. Repertoires were generated with immunoSEQ multiplex PCR, while TCRdb's copy carries only in-frame clones and drops some. The sample consists of over 75,000 clones, around 80% of them appearing once.

The genes are TRBV6-5 and TRBJ1-2; weak D call: TRBD1 (5 bases). The sample in question was PBMCs, obtained from a glioma patient treated with radiotherapy, temozolomide or both. This sequence was found in a middle-aged man with glioma. The CDR3 loop is CASSPYGDPTIGYTF. Written as DNA, the CDR3 is TGTGCCAGCAGCCCCTATGGGGACCCAACTATTGGCTACACCTTC.